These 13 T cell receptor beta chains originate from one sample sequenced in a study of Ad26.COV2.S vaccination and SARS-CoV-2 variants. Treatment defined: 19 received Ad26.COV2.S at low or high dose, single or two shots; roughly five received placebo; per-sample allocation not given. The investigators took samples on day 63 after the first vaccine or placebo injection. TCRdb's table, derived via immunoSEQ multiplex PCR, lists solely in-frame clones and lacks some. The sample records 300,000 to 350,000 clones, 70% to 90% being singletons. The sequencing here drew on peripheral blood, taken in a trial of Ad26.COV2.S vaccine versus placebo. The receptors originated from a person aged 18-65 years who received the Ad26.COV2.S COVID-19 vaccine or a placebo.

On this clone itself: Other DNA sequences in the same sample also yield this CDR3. CDR3 coding DNA: TGTGCCAGCAGTTTTACTGGGAATCAGCCCCAGCATTTT. It specifies CASSFTGNQPQHF. This chain uses TRBV12-3 or TRBV12-4 with TRBJ1-5; D is unresolved. V lost 3 bases, J lost 4 bases, and 7 bases lay in between. The CDR3 consists of 13 residues.

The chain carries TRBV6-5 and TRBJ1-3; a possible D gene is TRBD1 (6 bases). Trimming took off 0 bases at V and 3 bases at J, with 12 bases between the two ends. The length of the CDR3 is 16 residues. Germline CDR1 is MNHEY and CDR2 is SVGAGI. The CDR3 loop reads CASSYSSRGRGNTIYF. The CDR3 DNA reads TGTGCCAGCAGTTACTCGTCCAGGGGACGTGGAAACACCATATATTTT.

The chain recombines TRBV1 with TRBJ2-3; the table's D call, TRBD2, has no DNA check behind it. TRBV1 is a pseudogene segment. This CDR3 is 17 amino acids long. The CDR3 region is CTSSQPPLAGCTDTQYF. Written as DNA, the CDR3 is TGCACCAGCAGCCAACCCCCCCTAGCGGGGTGCACAGATACGCAGTATTTT.

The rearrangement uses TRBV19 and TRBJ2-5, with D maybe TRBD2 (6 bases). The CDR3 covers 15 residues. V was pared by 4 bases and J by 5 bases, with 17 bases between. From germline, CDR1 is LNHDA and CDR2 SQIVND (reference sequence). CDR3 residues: CASSTGTSLRETQYF. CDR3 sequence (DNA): TGTGCCAGTAGTACCGGGACTTCCCTGAGGGAGACCCAGTACTTC.

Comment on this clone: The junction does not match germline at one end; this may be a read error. CDR3 sequence: CAIGDGGSGETQYF. The DNA of the CDR3 is TGTGCCATCGGTGACGGCGGGAGTGGGGAGACCCAGTACTTC. The rearrangement uses TRBV10-3 and TRBJ2-5, with 7 bases lining up with TRBD2. This CDR3 has 14 residues. Germline V gives CDR1 ENHRY, CDR2 SYGVKD.

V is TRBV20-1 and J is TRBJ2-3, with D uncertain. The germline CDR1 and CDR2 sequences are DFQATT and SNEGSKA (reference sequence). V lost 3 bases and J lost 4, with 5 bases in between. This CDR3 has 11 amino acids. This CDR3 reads CSARSADTQYF. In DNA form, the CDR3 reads TGCAGTGCTAGGAGCGCAGATACGCAGTATTTT.

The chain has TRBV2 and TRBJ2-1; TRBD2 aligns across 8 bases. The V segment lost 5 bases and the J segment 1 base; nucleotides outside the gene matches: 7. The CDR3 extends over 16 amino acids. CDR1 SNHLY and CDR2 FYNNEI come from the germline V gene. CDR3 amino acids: CASSRGTRGSYNEQFF. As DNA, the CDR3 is TGTGCCAGCAGTCGCGGGACTAGGGGTTCCTACAATGAGCAGTTCTTC.

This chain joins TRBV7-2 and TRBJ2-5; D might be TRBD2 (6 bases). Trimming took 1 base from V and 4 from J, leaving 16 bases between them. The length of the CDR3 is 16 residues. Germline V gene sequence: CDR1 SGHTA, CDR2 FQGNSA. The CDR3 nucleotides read TGTGCCAGCAGCTTAGTGGGTGTTGTGGAGGGAGAGACCCAGTACTTC. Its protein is CASSLVGVVEGETQYF.

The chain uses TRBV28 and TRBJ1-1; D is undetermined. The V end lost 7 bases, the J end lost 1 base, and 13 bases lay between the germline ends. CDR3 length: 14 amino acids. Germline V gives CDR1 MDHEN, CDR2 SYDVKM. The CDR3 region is CASIDTRENTEAFF. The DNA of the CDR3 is TGTGCCAGCATTGATACGCGCGAGAACACTGAAGCTTTCTTT.

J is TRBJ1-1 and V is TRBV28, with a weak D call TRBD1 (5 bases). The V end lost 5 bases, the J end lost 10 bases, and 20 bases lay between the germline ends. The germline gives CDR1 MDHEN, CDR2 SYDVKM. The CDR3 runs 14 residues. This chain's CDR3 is CASSLTATGPGAFF. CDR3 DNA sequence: TGTGCCAGCAGTCTTACAGCGACGGGGCCAGGAGCTTTCTTT.

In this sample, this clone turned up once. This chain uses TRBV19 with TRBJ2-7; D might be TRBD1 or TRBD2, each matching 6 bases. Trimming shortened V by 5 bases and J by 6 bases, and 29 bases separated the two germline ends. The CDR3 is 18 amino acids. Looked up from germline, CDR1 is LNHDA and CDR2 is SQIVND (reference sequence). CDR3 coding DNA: TGTGCCAGTAGTTGGGGCGGAGGGACAACGTCTCCGATGTCCGAGCAGTACTTC. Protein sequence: CASSWGGGTTSPMSEQYF.

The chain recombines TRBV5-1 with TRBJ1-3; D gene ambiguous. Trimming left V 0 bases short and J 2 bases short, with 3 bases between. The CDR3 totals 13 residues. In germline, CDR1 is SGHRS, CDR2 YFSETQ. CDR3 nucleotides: TGCGCCAGCAGCTTGGGCACTGGAAACACCATATATTTT. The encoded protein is CASSLGTGNTIYF.

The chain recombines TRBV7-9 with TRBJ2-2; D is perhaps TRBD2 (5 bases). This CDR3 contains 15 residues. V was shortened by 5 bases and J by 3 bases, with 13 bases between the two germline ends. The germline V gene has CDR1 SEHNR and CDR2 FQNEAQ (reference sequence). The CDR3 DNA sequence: TGTGCCAGCAGCCATCGGGAAGGGTACACCGGGGAGCTGTTTTTT. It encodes CASSHREGYTGELFF.